These 21 T cell receptor beta chains were all obtained from the same sample, sequenced in a study of vaccination effects on CD4 cells after COVID-19. Antigen specificity for these receptors is unknown. The table came from immunoSEQ multiplex PCR; TCRdb's copy has only in-frame clones and leaves some out. The sample has 75,000 or so clones, over 70% seen once; the top ten hold about 1.2%. Using viral peptide pools, the ViraFEST assay grew out antigen-specific CD4+ T cells prior to sequencing. Isolation of CD4+ T cells took place after ten to eleven days of culture. Two-dose BNT162b2 or mRNA-1273 vaccination was given to participants. The sequences come from CD4+ T cells from PBMCs cultured with HCoV-OC43 spike peptides, collected after COVID-19 vaccination. Regarding subset: HCoV-OC43 spike overlapping peptide pool stimulation. The receptors come from a human donor who received a COVID-19 vaccine.

The chain uses TRBV28 and TRBJ1-1; D unclear. CDR1 and CDR2 (germline): MDHEN, SYDVKM. This CDR3 region has 15 residues. The V end lost 3 bases, the J end lost 0 bases, and 11 bases lay between the germline ends. CDR3 protein: CASSFSDTVNTEAFF. DNA for the CDR3: TGTGCCAGCAGTTTCTCCGACACCGTGAACACTGAAGCTTTCTTT.

The chain joins TRBV5-1 to TRBJ2-5; D gene ambiguous. This CDR3 comprises 14 residues. Trimming pared 4 bases from V and 5 bases from J, leaving 15 bases between. CDR1 is SGHRS, CDR2 YFSETQ, per germline. The CDR3 loop is CASSPLDKWETQYF. CDR3 DNA: TGCGCCAGCAGCCCCCTAGACAAGTGGGAGACCCAGTACTTC.

This clone was observed a handful of times. The chain couples TRBV6-5 to TRBJ1-4; possible D gene TRBD1, 5 bases. CDR1 and CDR2 (germline): MNHEY, SVGAGI. Trimming took off 7 bases at V and 5 bases at J, with 11 bases between the two ends. The CDR3 contains 13 residues. This chain's CDR3 is CASTGTGNEKLFF. As DNA, the CDR3 is TGTGCCAGCACCGGGACGGGGAATGAAAAACTGTTTTTT.

This chain connects TRBV20-1 to TRBJ2-1; maybe TRBD2 (6 bases). Trimming left V 3 bases short and J 6 bases short, with 15 bases between. This CDR3 contains 14 residues. Germline V gives CDR1 DFQATT, CDR2 SNEGSKA (reference sequence). CDR3 sequence: CSASRQGGRNEQFF. In nucleotides, the CDR3 is TGCAGTGCTAGTAGGCAGGGAGGCCGCAATGAGCAGTTCTTC.

There are a few counts of this clone. The chain links TRBV19 to TRBJ1-1; D gene uncertain. Germline V gene data show CDR1 as LNHDA and CDR2 as SQIVND (reference sequence). The CDR3 is 13 amino acids. The ends were cut back, 5 bases at V and 5 bases at J, with 12 bases in the middle. CDR3 loop: CASSSSRRTEAFF. Here the CDR3 DNA reads TGTGCCAGTAGTTCGAGCAGGCGTACTGAAGCTTTCTTT.

The chain uses TRBV7-3 and TRBJ2-2; TRBD2 aligns across 9 bases. Trimming cost V 0 bases and J 1 base; bases outside gene matches: 3. The CDR3 sequence is 17 residues long. Per germline, CDR1 SGHTA and CDR2 FQGTGA. CDR3 nucleotide sequence: TGTGCCAGCAGCTTAACGGGCGGGGGGGAGAACACCGGGGAGCTGTTTTTT. It codes for CASSLTGGGENTGELFF.

In this sample, this clone turned up once. The chain recombines TRBV11-3 with TRBJ2-3; TRBD2 agrees at 15 bases. The germline CDR1 and CDR2 sequences are SGHNT and YENEEA. This CDR3 comprises 19 residues. V was pared by 1 base and J by 4 bases, with 9 bases of the junction left unmatched. The CDR3 DNA reads as TGTGCCAGCAGCTTAGCAACCGGACTAGCGGGGGGGCCATCAGATACGCAGTATTTT. This gives the protein CASSLATGLAGGPSDTQYF.

The rearrangement joins TRBV18 to TRBJ2-7; the match to TRBD2 covers 9 bases. Per the germline V gene, CDR1 is KGHSH and CDR2 is LQKENI. Trimming cost V 1 base and J 2 bases; bases outside gene matches: 3. This CDR3 is built from 15 residues. CDR3 sequence: CASSPLAGVPYEQYV. For the CDR3, the DNA is TGTGCCAGCTCACCACTAGCGGGGGTACCCTACGAGCAGTACGTC.

The chain recombines TRBV7-3 with TRBJ1-4; 8 nucleotides match TRBD1. Germline V gene lookup returns CDR1 SGHTA and CDR2 FQGTGA. The V gene end was trimmed by 5 bases and the J gene end by 13 bases; junction bases not matched to a gene: 9. The CDR3 sequence is 13 residues long. The CDR3 DNA follows: TGTGCCAGCAGCCCCGGACAGGGCGGGATACTGTTTTTT. It yields the protein CASSPGQGGILFF.

J is TRBJ2-2 and V is TRBV4-3, with 9 bases identical to TRBD1. Germline loops: CDR1 LGHNA, CDR2 YSLEER. This CDR3 has 14 amino acids. Germline trimming cut 3 bases from V and 6 bases from J; bases unmatched to any gene: 2. The CDR3 nucleotides are TGCGCCAGCAGCCAGCGGGACAGGGCCGGGGAGCTGTTTTTT. Amino acids: CASSQRDRAGELFF.

The chain uses TRBV11-3 and TRBJ2-5; TRBD2 aligns across 9 bases. The CDR3 runs 15 residues. The ends lost 3 bases at V and 5 bases at J; junction bases unmatched: 7. In germline, CDR1 is SGHNT, CDR2 YENEEA. The DNA for the CDR3 is TGTGCCAGCAGCTTGGCGGGGGGGCTTATTGAGACCCAGTACTTC. It is translated as CASSLAGGLIETQYF.

The V and J genes are TRBV6-5 and TRBJ1-1, with TRBD1 as a possible D gene (5 bases). The CDR3 covers 15 residues. CDR1 and CDR2 from the germline V gene are MNHEY and SVGAGI. Trimming left V 0 bases short and J 4 bases short, with 12 bases between. The CDR3 protein is CASSYSGHILTEAFF. CDR3 DNA sequence: TGTGCCAGCAGTTACTCTGGACACATACTCACTGAAGCTTTCTTT.

The chain couples TRBV7-6 to TRBJ1-6; D is perhaps TRBD1 (5 bases). Germline loops: CDR1 SGHVS, CDR2 FNYEAQ. The CDR3 spans 14 residues. V was pared by 4 bases and J by 7 bases, with 11 bases between. The CDR3 nucleotides are TGTGCCAGCAGCTGGATGGGGGTGAATTCACCCCTCCACTTT. Its translation: CASSWMGVNSPLHF.

The V and J genes are TRBV6-4 and TRBJ1-2; D is unclear. The CDR3 length is 13 residues. The V gene's germline CDR1 is MRHNA and CDR2 SNTAGT. V lost 4 bases and J lost 8, with 14 bases in between. The CDR3: CASSVALFTGYTF. The CDR3 DNA sequence: TGTGCCAGCAGTGTGGCCCTATTCACAGGCTACACCTTC.

V usage is TRBV11-2 and J usage is TRBJ2-3; no firm D call. The CDR3 totals 14 residues. The V gene lost 4 bases and the J gene lost 1 base, with 9 bases spanning the gap. CDR1 and CDR2 (germline): SGHAT, FQNNGV. In nucleotides, the CDR3 is TGTGCCAGCAGCTCGGCAAAAGGCACAGATACGCAGTATTTT. It codes for CASSSAKGTDTQYF.

The rearrangement joins TRBV7-9 to TRBJ2-2, with 7 bases that match TRBD1. The CDR3 sequence is 16 residues long. The germline gives CDR1 SEHNR, CDR2 FQNEAQ (reference sequence). Trimming at V came to 7 bases and at J to 4 bases, leaving 12 bases not matched to a gene. The CDR3 region is CASTPTEAGGTGELFF. The CDR3 region has the DNA TGTGCCAGCACCCCGACTGAGGCAGGGGGCACCGGGGAGCTGTTTTTT.

The chain links TRBV11-2 to TRBJ1-2; D perhaps matches TRBD1 (5 bases). Germline loops: CDR1 SGHAT, CDR2 FQNNGV. V shed 1 base and J shed 7 bases, with 16 bases lying between them. The CDR3 contains 15 residues. Here the CDR3 DNA reads TGTGCCAGCAGCTTAGTCGGACCAGGGCGGCGTGGCTACACCTTC. It codes for CASSLVGPGRRGYTF.

This clone occurred once. The V and J genes are TRBV28 and TRBJ1-4; maybe TRBD1 (6 bases). The CDR3 totals 15 residues. Germline V lookup: CDR1 MDHEN, CDR2 SYDVKM. Between the trimmed V and J ends, which lost 7 bases and 4 bases, there was a span of 16 bases. CDR3 sequence: CASNGSPGVNEKLFF. The CDR3 nucleotides are TGTGCCAGCAATGGGAGCCCAGGGGTTAATGAAAAACTGTTTTTT.

The gene calls are TRBV5-1 and TRBJ2-5, with 7 bases that match TRBD2. The CDR3 length is 14 residues. V lost 4 bases and J lost 6; bases outside the gene matches: 9. Per the germline V gene, CDR1 is SGHRS and CDR2 is YFSETQ. CDR3 region: CASSTPQLAKTQYF. The CDR3 coding sequence is TGCGCCAGCAGCACCCCTCAACTAGCGAAGACCCAGTACTTC.

This clone was detected only once. The chain couples TRBV6-5 to TRBJ1-2, with D possibly TRBD1 on 5 matching bases. The CDR3 has 14 amino acids. Trimming left V 7 bases short and J 7 bases short, with 19 bases between. Germline V lookup: CDR1 MNHEY, CDR2 SVGAGI. In nucleotides, the CDR3 is TGTGCCAGCAACTACCTTGGGACCTCCGGTGGCTACACCTTC. Its translation is CASNYLGTSGGYTF.

The chain couples TRBV10-3 to TRBJ2-5; D might be TRBD1 (6 bases). CDR3 size: 14 residues. From germline, CDR1 is ENHRY and CDR2 SYGVKD. Deletions cut 3 bases from V and 5 bases from J, with 13 bases between. The DNA of the CDR3 is TGTGCCATCAGTGATCCGGACAGTCGGGAGACCCAGTACTTC. It specifies CAISDPDSRETQYF.